This paragraph reports one T cell receptor (beta chain). This sample was taken from a study of blood T cell repertoires in COVID-19. Study summary: The study drew acute and convalescent COVID-19 samples from the United States, Italy and Spain.

TCRdb keeps only in-frame clones here, not all; method: immunoSEQ multiplex PCR. The repertoire holds under 200,000 clones, around 84% seen once, with roughly 4.5% in the top ten. V dropped 0 bases and J dropped 5 bases, with 13 bases sitting between them. Germline values: CDR1 MNHEY, CDR2 SVGEGT. There are 15 residues in the CDR3. This sequence originates from a woman over 75 with acute or convalescent COVID-19. The rearrangement links TRBV6-2 or TRBV6-3 to TRBJ1-1, with D perhaps matching TRBD1 (5 bases). Sequencing was done on a sample of peripheral blood. Written as DNA, the CDR3 is TGTGCCAGCAGTTACTCGGGCAGGGTAGGTACTGAAGCTTTCTTT. This gives the protein CASSYSGRVGTEAFF.